The 9 T cell receptor beta chains reported below all come from one sample, sequenced in a study of T cells in women clearing cervical HPV infection. This table comes from immunoSEQ multiplex PCR, and its TCRdb copy is limited to in-frame clones, with some not included. The sample holds tens of thousands of clones. The sample comprised blood buffy coat. These receptors were taken from a woman between 18 and 70 years old with a cervical HPV16 infection that either progressed to CIN3+ or cleared (not recorded which).

In the case of this clone: The read comes to an end 3 residues before the CDR3 does, leaving the germline J gene to fill in the end. This rearrangement joins TRBV20-1 to TRBJ1-2; 7 nucleotides match TRBD1. The CDR3 length is 13 residues. In germline, CDR1 is DFQATT, CDR2 SNEGSKA (reference sequence). CDR3 bases read: TGCAGTGCTCTTCAGGGGGGTTCAGGAGGC. Encoded protein: CSALQGGSGG. The complete CDR3 sequence is CSALQGGSGGYTF.

As concerns this clone: The sequenced fragment ends 3 residues before the CDR3 boundary, so the rest is inferred from the germline J gene. The V call is TRBV20-1, the J call TRBJ1-2; the match to TRBD1 covers 11 bases. Germline V gene data show CDR1 as DFQATT and CDR2 as SNEGSKA (reference sequence). CDR3 length: 15 amino acids. With 6 bases clipped from V and 6 bases from J, the junction kept 12 bases outside the gene matches. CDR3 protein: CSALARGQGGHGYTF. The part of the CDR3 DNA that was read is TGCAGTGCCCTAGCGAGGGGACAGGGGGGGCATGGC.

In the case of this clone: The observed sequence ends 3 residues before the CDR3 terminus, with the missing tail filled in from the germline J gene. The chain combines TRBV2 with TRBJ1-1; D is unclear. This CDR3 is 13 amino acids long. The V gene's germline CDR1 is SNHLY and CDR2 FYNNEI. Trimming left V 2 bases short and J 6 bases short, with 10 bases between. Incomplete CDR3 DNA: TGTGCCAGCAGTGAAAGCCGTCGAGCTGAA. Its translation: CASSESRRAE. The entire CDR3 is CASSESRRAEAFF.

Comments on this clone: The sequenced fragment ends 3 residues before the CDR3 boundary, so the rest is inferred from the germline J gene. The chain employs TRBV5-1 and TRBJ1-2, with D hard to call. Germline V lookup: CDR1 SGHRS, CDR2 YFSETQ. The CDR3 consists of 13 residues. The DNA read from the CDR3 is TGCGCCAGCAGCTTGGCCCCGTTTTCCGGC. The encoded protein is CASSLAPFSG. The complete CDR3 protein is CASSLAPFSGYTF.

As for this clone: The read terminates 3 residues before the CDR3 end, so the remaining end is supplied by the germline J gene. The chain combines TRBV19 with TRBJ2-1; TRBD2 is a possible D gene (6 bases). Trimming took off 7 bases at V and 8 bases at J, with 18 bases between the two ends. CDR1 LNHDA and CDR2 SQIVND come from the germline V gene (reference sequence). The CDR3 length is 14 residues. Incomplete CDR3 DNA: TGTGCCAGTACCCCCTCAGGAGGGTATGATGAG. Protein sequence: CASTPSGGYDE. The whole CDR3 reads CASTPSGGYDEQFF. The variable domain in full, with the rest retrieved from reference TRBV19 and TRBJ2-1, is DGGITQSPKYLFRKEGQNVTLSCEQNLNHDAMYWYRQDPGQGLRLIYYSQIVNDFQKGDIAEGYSVSREKKESFPLTVTSAQKNPTAFYLCASTPSGGYDEQFFGPGTRLTVL.

About this clone itself: The read halts 3 residues ahead of the CDR3 end, with the missing end drawn from the germline J gene. The chain links TRBV7-2 to TRBJ2-1; the D is unclear. V was clipped by 2 bases and J by 3 bases, with 8 bases between them. This CDR3 contains 14 residues. Germline V gene sequence: CDR1 SGHTA, CDR2 FQGNSA. The sequenced CDR3 bases are TGTGCCAGCAGCTTATACTTGGTCTACAATGAG. This sequence encodes CASSLYLVYNE. The entire CDR3 is CASSLYLVYNEQFF.

Notes on this clone: An end of the junction does not agree with germline; a read error may underlie this. The CDR3 end falls 3 residues outside the read, so it is completed with the germline J gene. This chain joins TRBV4-2 and TRBJ1-2, with 7 bases lining up with TRBD1. There are 16 residues in the CDR3. Germline-derived CDR1 and CDR2 are LGHNA and YNFKEQ. The CDR3 protein is CASSPVGGGAFYGYTF. The CDR3 DNA, read in part, is TGCGCCAGCAGCCCCGTAGGAGGGGGCGCGTTCTATGGC.

On this clone itself: The read ends 3 residues shy of where the CDR3 ends; the end is completed using the germline J gene. This chain uses TRBV19 with TRBJ1-2, with a tentative D call TRBD1 (6 bases). CDR1 is LNHDA and CDR2 is SQIVND in the germline V gene (reference sequence). This CDR3 is built from 14 residues. Trimming cost V 10 bases and J 1 base, with 16 bases left between them. The CDR3 DNA, read in part, is TGTGCCACCGCTCGGGGGGGCAATAACTATGGC. Its protein is CATARGGNNYG. The full CDR3 is CATARGGNNYGYTF.

On this clone: The read is 3 residues too short to cover the CDR3 end, so that end is filled in from the germline J gene. The chain employs TRBV19 and TRBJ1-1, with unresolved D. This CDR3 is 14 amino acids long. V was trimmed by 6 bases and J by 2 bases, leaving 13 bases between them. Germline CDR1 is LNHDA and CDR2 is SQIVND (reference sequence). CDR3 region: CASSSPVKNTEAFF. CDR3 DNA, as far as it was read: TGTGCCAGTAGCTCCCCGGTCAAAAACACTGAA.